This paragraph reports one T cell receptor beta chain. This sample was taken from a study of cytomegalovirus exposure and HLA in healthy donors. The data were produced by immunoSEQ multiplex PCR, yet TCRdb's version contains in-frame clones alone and is incomplete. Among around 60,000 clones listed, 90% to 97% were seen once. The CDR3 is 11 amino acids. Germline-derived CDR1 and CDR2 are SGHNT and YYREEE (reference sequence). V lost 3 bases and J 7 bases, leaving 8 bases between the germline ends. The chain combines TRBV5-4 with TRBJ2-7, with a weak D call TRBD1 (5 bases). Sequencing used PBMCs. The TCR originated in a woman younger than 30 in good health and CMV-seronegative. The CDR3 bases are TGTGCCAGCAGCTCCCGGACAGAGCAGTACTTC. As protein: CASSSRTEQYF.